These T cell receptor beta chains were read from a single sample in a study of Graves' ophthalmopathy and Graves' hyperthyroidism. Each CDR3 protein is one row after TCRdb ran MiXCR on the multiplex PCR reads. This table has about 210,000 distinct CDR3 sequences, less than 30% appearing once. Sequenced material: peripheral blood. Receptors were obtained from a man in his fifties with Graves' ophthalmopathy. The CDR3 runs from the conserved cysteine through the conserved F or W. Each record gives: CDR3 DNA, CDR3 protein, D gene, V gene, J gene, CDR3 length, clone size. The D gene is left open where the match is weak. Clone size appears in some rows only: once, few, many, or a class for an expanded clone.

CDR3 DNA: TGTGCCAGCAGTGTTGGGGTTTCGACCAAAAACATTCAGTACTTC
CDR3 protein: CASSVGVSTKNIQYF
D gene: .
V gene: TRBV2
J gene: TRBJ2-4
CDR3 length: 15
clone size: many

CDR3 DNA: TGTGCCAGCAGCTTTACAGGGGAAAGGGGCTACACCTTC
CDR3 protein: CASSFTGERGYTF
D gene: TRBD1
V gene: TRBV7-9
J gene: TRBJ1-2
CDR3 length: 13
clone size: many

CDR3 DNA: TGTGCCAGCAGCTGGACGGACGGGACCCAGTACTTC
CDR3 protein: CASSWTDGTQYF
D gene: .
V gene: TRBV7-2
J gene: TRBJ2-5
CDR3 length: 12
clone size: .

CDR3 DNA: TGCGCCAGCGTGGGACAGGGAAACACCGGGGAGCTGTTTTTT
CDR3 protein: CASVGQGNTGELFF
D gene: TRBD1
V gene: TRBV5-1
J gene: TRBJ2-2
CDR3 length: 14
clone size: many

CDR3 DNA: TGTGCCAGCAGCGCGTGGGAGGGAAGGAACACTGAAGCTTTCTTT
CDR3 protein: CASSAWEGRNTEAFF
D gene: .
V gene: TRBV7-2
J gene: TRBJ1-1
CDR3 length: 15
clone size: many

CDR3 DNA: TGTGCCAGCAGTTTACCGATGCGTCAGGGACGAACTGAAGCTTTCTTT
CDR3 protein: CASSLPMRQGRTEAFF
D gene: .
V gene: TRBV27
J gene: TRBJ1-1
CDR3 length: 16
clone size: many

CDR3 DNA: TGCGCCAGCGGTGGCGGGGTGCGGGAGAACACCGGGGAGCTGTTTTTT
CDR3 protein: CASGGGVRENTGELFF
D gene: .
V gene: TRBV5-1
J gene: TRBJ2-2
CDR3 length: 16
clone size: many

CDR3 DNA: TGTGCCAGCAGTTACTCCGGCAGGGCCCCAGGGAATTCACCCCTCCACTTT
CDR3 protein: CASSYSGRAPGNSPLHF
D gene: .
V gene: TRBV6-5
J gene: TRBJ1-6
CDR3 length: 17
clone size: .

CDR3 DNA: TGTGCCAGCAGCTTAAGGTCCTGGGCGGACACTGAAGCTTTCTTT
CDR3 protein: CASSLRSWADTEAFF
D gene: .
V gene: TRBV11-2
J gene: TRBJ1-1
CDR3 length: 15
clone size: many

CDR3 DNA: TGTGCCAGCAGTTTAGGTCCTTACCAAGAGACCCAGTACTTC
CDR3 protein: CASSLGPYQETQYF
D gene: .
V gene: TRBV6-5
J gene: TRBJ2-5
CDR3 length: 14
clone size: .

CDR3 DNA: TGTGCCAGCAGTTTACGGGGGAACACCGGGGAGCTGTTTTTT
CDR3 protein: CASSLRGNTGELFF
D gene: .
V gene: TRBV27
J gene: TRBJ2-2
CDR3 length: 14
clone size: many

CDR3 DNA: TGTGCCAGTAGTGCCCAGGAAGCGGCCAGCTCCTACGAGCAGTACTTC
CDR3 protein: CASSAQEAASSYEQYF
D gene: .
V gene: TRBV19
J gene: TRBJ2-7
CDR3 length: 16
clone size: .

CDR3 DNA: TGTGCCAGTAGTATACCAGGGCACTACGAGCAGTACTTC
CDR3 protein: CASSIPGHYEQYF
D gene: .
V gene: TRBV19
J gene: TRBJ2-7
CDR3 length: 13
clone size: many

CDR3 DNA: TGTGCCAGCAGCGAGGGGATAACAGGGACCGGGGAGCTGTTTTTT
CDR3 protein: CASSEGITGTGELFF
D gene: .
V gene: TRBV9
J gene: TRBJ2-2
CDR3 length: 15
clone size: many

CDR3 DNA: TGTGCCAGCAGTTCCGATCTAGCGGGGAGCTACGAGCAGTACTTC
CDR3 protein: CASSSDLAGSYEQYF
D gene: TRBD2
V gene: TRBV27
J gene: TRBJ2-7
CDR3 length: 15
clone size: many